Detailed here is one T cell receptor (beta chain). The CDR3 has 16 residues. Per the germline V gene, CDR1 is MGHRA and CDR2 is YSYEKL. V shed 4 bases and J 3 bases; nucleotides not matched to a gene: 6. Here immunoSEQ multiplex PCR was the method, and the copy in TCRdb shows in-frame clones only, minus some. The sample contains approximately 210,000 clones, approximately 90% of which appear only once. These data come from a study of blood T cell repertoires in COVID-19. Across the study: Whether acute or convalescent, the COVID-19 samples came from the United States, Italy and Spain. The cDNA or gDNA used as material had been derived from T cells, B-cell-depleted T cells, or PBMCs.

This TCR was recovered from a man aged 35-49 years with acute or convalescent COVID-19. The chain couples TRBV4-1 to TRBJ2-7; 13 bases line up with TRBD2. Sequencing was done on a sample of peripheral blood. CDR3 in amino acids: CASSRRLAGGVYEQYF. Here the CDR3 DNA reads TGCGCCAGCAGCCGACGACTAGCGGGAGGAGTCTACGAGCAGTACTTC.